This TCR beta chain appears in the sequencing data of a study of T cells expressing NK-cell markers. Background on the study: According to the study, TCR beta repertoires originated from sorted CD3+CD56+NKG2C+, CD3+CD56+NKG2C- and CD3+CD56-NKG2C+ T cells. Overall study findings and caveats: For several donors, these clonotypes were likewise the leading ones in the CD3+CD56-NKG2C+ fraction. Dominant NKG2C+ clonotypes accounted for 1.0-7.0% of CD8+ T cells in more than five donors.

Researchers built TCR beta cDNA using 5'RACE template switching with UMIs. TCRdb reanalyzed the 5' RACE reads, giving one entry per CDR3 protein sequence and no DNA. Its table records about 260,000 distinct CDR3 sequences. This CDR3 has 14 amino acids. In the case of this clonotype: Its specificity is not known.

Sequencing used blood T cells: a sorted CD56 or NKG2C T cell subset, CD4+ or CD8+ T cells, or bulk PBMC T cells (not recorded which). The chain joins TRBV12-3 or TRBV12-4 to TRBJ1-3. The receptor comes from a woman between 18 and 75 years old in good health. The CDR3 is CASSLAVSGNTIYF.